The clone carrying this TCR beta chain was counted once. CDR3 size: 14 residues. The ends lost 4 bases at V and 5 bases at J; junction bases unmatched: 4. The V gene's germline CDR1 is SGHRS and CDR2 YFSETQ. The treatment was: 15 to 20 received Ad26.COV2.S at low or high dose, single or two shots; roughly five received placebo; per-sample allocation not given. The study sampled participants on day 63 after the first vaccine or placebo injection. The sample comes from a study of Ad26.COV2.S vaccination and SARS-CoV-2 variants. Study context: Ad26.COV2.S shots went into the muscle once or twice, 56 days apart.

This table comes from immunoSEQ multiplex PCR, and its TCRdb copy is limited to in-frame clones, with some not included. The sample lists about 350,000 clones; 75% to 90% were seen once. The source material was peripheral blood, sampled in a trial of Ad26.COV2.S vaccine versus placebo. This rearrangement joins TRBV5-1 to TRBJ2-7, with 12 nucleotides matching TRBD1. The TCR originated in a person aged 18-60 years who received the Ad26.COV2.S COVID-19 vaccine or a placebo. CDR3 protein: CASSGGQGANEQYF. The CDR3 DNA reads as TGCGCCAGCAGCGGGGGACAGGGGGCCAACGAGCAGTACTTC.